This TCR beta chain was obtained from a study of cytomegalovirus exposure and HLA in healthy donors. Study-level background: Approximately 180 million T cells yielded 90 million to 130 million unique TCR beta sequences, as an earlier analysis found.

Primers: 60 Vbeta forward and 13 Jbeta reverse. Profiled with immunoSEQ multiplex PCR; TCRdb holds only in-frame clones, not every one. This table holds about 76,000 clones, under 80% found once. The sequence derives from a male donor in good health and CMV-seropositive. The sequencing sample was made of PBMCs.

This chain's CDR3 is CASSIHVPTTYEQYF. CDR3 sequence (DNA): TGTGCCAGCAGTATACACGTTCCGACTACCTACGAGCAGTACTTC. The rearrangement joins TRBV27 to TRBJ2-7, with D perhaps matching TRBD2 (5 bases). The CDR3 loop spans 15 amino acids. The germline V and J ends were trimmed by 5 bases and 2 bases, with 16 bases remaining between them. Germline V gene data show CDR1 as MNHEY and CDR2 as SMNVEV (reference sequence).